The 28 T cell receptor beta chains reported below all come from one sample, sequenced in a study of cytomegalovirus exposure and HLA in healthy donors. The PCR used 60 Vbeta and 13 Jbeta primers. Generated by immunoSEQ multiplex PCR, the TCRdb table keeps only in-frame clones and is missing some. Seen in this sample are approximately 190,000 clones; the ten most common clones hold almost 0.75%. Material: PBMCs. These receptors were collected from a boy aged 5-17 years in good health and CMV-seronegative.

Here the CDR3 DNA reads TGTGCCAGCAGCTTTCGGACAGGGGGCGGCACCGGGGAGCTGTTTTTT. The encoded protein is CASSFRTGGGTGELFF. This chain links TRBV9 with TRBJ2-2; 11 nucleotides line up with TRBD1. Germline CDR1 SGDLS, CDR2 YYNGEE. The CDR3 length is 16 residues. Trimming cost V 4 bases and J 4 bases; bases outside gene matches: 6.

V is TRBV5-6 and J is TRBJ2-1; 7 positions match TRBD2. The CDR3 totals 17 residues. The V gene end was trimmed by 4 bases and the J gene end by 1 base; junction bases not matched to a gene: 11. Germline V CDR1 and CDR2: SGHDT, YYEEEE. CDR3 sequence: CASSAKTSASSYNEQFF. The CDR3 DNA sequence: TGTGCCAGCAGCGCAAAAACTAGCGCTAGTTCCTACAATGAGCAGTTCTTC.

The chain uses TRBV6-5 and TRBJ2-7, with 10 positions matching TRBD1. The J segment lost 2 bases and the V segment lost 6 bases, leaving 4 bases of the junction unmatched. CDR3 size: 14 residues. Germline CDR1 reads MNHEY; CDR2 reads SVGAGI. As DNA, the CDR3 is TGTGCCAGCAGCGGACAGGGGGGCCCCTACGAGCAGTACTTC. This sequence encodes CASSGQGGPYEQYF.

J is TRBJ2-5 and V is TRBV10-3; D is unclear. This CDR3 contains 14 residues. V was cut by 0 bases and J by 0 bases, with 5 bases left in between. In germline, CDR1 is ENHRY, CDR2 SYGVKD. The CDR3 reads CAISESSYQETQYF. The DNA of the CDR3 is TGTGCCATCAGTGAGTCATCGTACCAAGAGACCCAGTACTTC.

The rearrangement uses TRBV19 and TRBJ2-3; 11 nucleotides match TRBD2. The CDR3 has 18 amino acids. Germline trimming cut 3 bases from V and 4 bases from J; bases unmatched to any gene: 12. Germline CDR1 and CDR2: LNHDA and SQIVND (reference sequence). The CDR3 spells CASSIRPSGGPSPDTQYF. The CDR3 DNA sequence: TGTGCCAGTAGTATTCGCCCTAGCGGGGGGCCCTCCCCAGATACGCAGTATTTT.

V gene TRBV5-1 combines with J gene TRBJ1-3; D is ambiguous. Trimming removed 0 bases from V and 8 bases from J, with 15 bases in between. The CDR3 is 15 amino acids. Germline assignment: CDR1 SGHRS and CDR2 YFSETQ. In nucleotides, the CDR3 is TGCGCCAGCAGCTTGGGACCCCCAGCGATGGACACCATATATTTT. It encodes CASSLGPPAMDTIYF.

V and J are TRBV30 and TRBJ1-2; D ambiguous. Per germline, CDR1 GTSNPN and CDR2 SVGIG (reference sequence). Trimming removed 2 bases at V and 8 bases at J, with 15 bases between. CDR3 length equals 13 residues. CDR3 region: CAWSPRTQDGYTF. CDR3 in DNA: TGTGCCTGGAGTCCCCGGACTCAGGACGGCTACACCTTC.

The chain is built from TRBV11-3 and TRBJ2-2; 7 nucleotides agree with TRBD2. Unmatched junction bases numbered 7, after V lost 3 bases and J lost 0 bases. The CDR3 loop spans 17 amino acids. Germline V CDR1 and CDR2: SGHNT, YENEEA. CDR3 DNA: TGTGCCAGCAGCTTCTTTCCCGGGGGGACGAACACCGGGGAGCTGTTTTTT. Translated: CASSFFPGGTNTGELFF.

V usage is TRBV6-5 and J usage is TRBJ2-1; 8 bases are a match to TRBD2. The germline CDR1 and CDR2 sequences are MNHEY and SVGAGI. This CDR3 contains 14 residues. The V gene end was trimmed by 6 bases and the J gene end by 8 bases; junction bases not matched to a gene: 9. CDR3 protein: CASRLAGLFDEQFF. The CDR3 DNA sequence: TGTGCCAGCAGGTTAGCGGGGCTTTTCGATGAGCAGTTCTTC.

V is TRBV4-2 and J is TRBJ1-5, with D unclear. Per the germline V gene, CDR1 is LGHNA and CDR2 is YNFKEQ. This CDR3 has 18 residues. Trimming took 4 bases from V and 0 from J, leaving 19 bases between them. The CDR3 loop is CASSPQPPDGYSNQPQHF. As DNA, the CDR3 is TGTGCCAGCAGCCCACAACCCCCCGACGGGTATAGCAATCAGCCCCAGCATTTT.

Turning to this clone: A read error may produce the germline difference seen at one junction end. The CDR3 sequence: CATSRDTYSPLHF. The CDR3 DNA is TGTGCCACCAGCCGGGACACCTATTCACCCCTCCACTTT. V is TRBV9 and J is TRBJ1-6, with D possibly TRBD1 on 6 matching bases. Germline CDR1 reads SGDLS; CDR2 reads YYNGEE. This CDR3 contains 13 residues.

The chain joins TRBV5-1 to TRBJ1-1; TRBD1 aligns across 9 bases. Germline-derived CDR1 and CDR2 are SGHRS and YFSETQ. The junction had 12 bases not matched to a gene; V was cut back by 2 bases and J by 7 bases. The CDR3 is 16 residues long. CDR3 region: CASSFRQGDPGGEAFF. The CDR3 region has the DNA TGCGCCAGCAGCTTCCGACAGGGGGATCCCGGAGGTGAAGCTTTCTTT.

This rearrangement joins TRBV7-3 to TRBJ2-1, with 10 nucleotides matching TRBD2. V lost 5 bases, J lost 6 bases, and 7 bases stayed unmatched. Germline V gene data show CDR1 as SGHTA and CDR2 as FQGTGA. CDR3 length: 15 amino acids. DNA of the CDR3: TGTGCCAGCAGCGCTAGCGGGGGAGTGGGCAATGAGCAGTTCTTC. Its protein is CASSASGGVGNEQFF.

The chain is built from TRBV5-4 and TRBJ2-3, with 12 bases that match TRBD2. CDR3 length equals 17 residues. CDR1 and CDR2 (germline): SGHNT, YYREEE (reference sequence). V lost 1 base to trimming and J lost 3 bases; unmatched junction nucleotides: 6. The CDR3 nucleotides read TGTGCCAGCAGCTTGAAACTAGCGGGGGGCAAGACAGATACGCAGTATTTT. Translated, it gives CASSLKLAGGKTDTQYF.

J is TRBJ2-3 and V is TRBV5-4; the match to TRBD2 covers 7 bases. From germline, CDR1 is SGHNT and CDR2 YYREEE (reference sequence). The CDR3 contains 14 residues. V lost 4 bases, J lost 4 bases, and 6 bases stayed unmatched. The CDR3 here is CASSTGLGADTQYF. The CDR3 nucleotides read TGTGCCAGCAGCACAGGACTAGGGGCAGATACGCAGTATTTT.

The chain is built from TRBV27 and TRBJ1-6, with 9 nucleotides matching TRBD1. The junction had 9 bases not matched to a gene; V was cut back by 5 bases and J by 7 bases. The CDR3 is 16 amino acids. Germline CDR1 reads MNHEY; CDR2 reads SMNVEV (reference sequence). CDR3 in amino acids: CASSPVLGQGNSPLHF. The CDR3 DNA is TGTGCCAGCAGTCCCGTTTTAGGACAGGGGAATTCACCCCTCCACTTT.

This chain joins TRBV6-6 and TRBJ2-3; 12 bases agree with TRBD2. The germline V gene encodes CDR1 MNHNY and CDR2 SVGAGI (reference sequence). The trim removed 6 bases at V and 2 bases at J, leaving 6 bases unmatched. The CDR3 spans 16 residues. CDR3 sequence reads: CASRRLAGVPTDTQYF. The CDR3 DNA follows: TGTGCCAGCAGGCGACTAGCGGGGGTGCCCACAGATACGCAGTATTTT.

The DNA for the CDR3 is TGTGCCAGCTCACAGAACACAGGGAGCAATCAGCCCCAGCATTTT. Its protein product is CASSQNTGSNQPQHF. The chain is built from TRBV18 and TRBJ1-5, with D tentatively TRBD1 (6 bases). Germline loops: CDR1 KGHSH, CDR2 LQKENI. V lost 4 bases and J lost 1, with 11 bases in between. There are 15 residues in the CDR3. Variable domain in full (rest from reference TRBV18 and TRBJ1-5): NAGVMQNPRHLVRRRGQEARLRCSPMKGHSHVYWYRQLPEEGLKFMVYLQKENIIDESGMPKERFSAEFPKEGPSILRIQQVVRGDSAAYFCASSQNTGSNQPQHFGDGTRLSIL.

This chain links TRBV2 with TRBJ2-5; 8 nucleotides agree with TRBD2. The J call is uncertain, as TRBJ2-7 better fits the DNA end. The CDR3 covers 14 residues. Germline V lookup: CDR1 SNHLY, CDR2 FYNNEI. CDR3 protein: CASRVRGGPYEQYF. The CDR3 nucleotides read TGTGCCAGCAGGGTCCGGGGGGGACCCTACGAGCAGTACTTC.

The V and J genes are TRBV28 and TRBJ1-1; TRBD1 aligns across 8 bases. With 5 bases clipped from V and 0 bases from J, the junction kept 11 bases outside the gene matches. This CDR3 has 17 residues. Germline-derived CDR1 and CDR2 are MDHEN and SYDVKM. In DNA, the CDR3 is TGTGCCAGCAGTCCACCTGGGACAGGCGTCATGAACACTGAAGCTTTCTTT. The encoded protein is CASSPPGTGVMNTEAFF.

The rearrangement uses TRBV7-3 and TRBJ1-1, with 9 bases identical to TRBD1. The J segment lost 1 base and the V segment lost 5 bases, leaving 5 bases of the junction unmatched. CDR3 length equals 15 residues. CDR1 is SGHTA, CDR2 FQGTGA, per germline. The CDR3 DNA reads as TGTGCCAGCAGCGTACAGGGGGCCCGGAACACTGAAGCTTTCTTT. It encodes CASSVQGARNTEAFF.

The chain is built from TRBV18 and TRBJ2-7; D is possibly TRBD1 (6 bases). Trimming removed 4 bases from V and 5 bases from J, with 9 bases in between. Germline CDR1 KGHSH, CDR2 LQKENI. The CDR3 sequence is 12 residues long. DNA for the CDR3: TGTGCCAGCTCACACAGGGCTGACGAGCAGTACTTC. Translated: CASSHRADEQYF.

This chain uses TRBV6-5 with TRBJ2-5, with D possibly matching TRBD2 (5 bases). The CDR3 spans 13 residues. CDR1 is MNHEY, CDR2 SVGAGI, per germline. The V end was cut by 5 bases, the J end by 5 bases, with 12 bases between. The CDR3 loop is CASSTLVSETQYF. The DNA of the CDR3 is TGTGCCAGCAGTACACTAGTGAGCGAGACCCAGTACTTC.

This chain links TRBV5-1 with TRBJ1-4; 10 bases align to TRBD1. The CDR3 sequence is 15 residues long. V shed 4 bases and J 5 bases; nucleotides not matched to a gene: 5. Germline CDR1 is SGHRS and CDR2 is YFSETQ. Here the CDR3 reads CASSVGTGVNEKLFF. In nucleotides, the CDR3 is TGCGCCAGCAGCGTGGGGACAGGGGTAAATGAAAAACTGTTTTTT.

The CDR3 sequence: CASSRVDTLFNTIYF. DNA of the CDR3: TGTGCCAGTAGTAGAGTGGACACCCTTTTCAACACCATATATTTT. The chain has TRBV19 and TRBJ1-3; maybe TRBD1 (5 bases). This CDR3 is 15 amino acids long. The V end lost 4 bases, the J end lost 7 bases, and 17 bases lay between the germline ends. From germline, CDR1 is LNHDA and CDR2 SQIVND (reference sequence). Complete variable domain (other parts from reference TRBV19 and TRBJ1-3): DGGITQSPKYLFRKEGQNVTLSCEQNLNHDAMYWYRQDPGQGLRLIYYSQIVNDFQKGDIAEGYSVSREKKESFPLTVTSAQKNPTAFYLCASSRVDTLFNTIYFGEGSWLTVV.

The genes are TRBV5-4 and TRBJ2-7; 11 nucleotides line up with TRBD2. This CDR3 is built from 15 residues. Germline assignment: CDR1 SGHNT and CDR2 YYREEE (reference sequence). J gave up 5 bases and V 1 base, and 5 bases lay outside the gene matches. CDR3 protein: CASSLLAGGLNEQYF. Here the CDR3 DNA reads TGTGCCAGCAGCTTGTTAGCGGGGGGGCTAAACGAGCAGTACTTC.

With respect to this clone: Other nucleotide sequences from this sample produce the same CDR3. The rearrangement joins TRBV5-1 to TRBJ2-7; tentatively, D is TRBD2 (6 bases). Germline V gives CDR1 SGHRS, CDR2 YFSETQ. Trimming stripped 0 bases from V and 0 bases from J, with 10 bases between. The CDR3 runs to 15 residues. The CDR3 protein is CASSLGGLSSYEQYF. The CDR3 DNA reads TGCGCCAGCAGCTTGGGGGGACTCAGCTCCTACGAGCAGTACTTC.

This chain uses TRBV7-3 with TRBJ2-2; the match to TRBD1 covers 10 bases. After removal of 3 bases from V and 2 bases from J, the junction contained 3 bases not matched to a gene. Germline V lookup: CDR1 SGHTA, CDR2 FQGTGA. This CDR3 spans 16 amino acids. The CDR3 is CASSLGTGDNTGELFF. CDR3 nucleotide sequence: TGTGCCAGCAGCTTGGGGACAGGGGACAACACCGGGGAGCTGTTTTTT.